This is a list of T cell receptor beta chains from one sample in a study of T cells in Graves' hyperthyroidism and ophthalmopathy. MiXCR, applied by TCRdb to the multiplex PCR reads, yields one record per CDR3 protein. The top ten hold approximately 18% of the sample, which has approximately 530,000 distinct CDR3 sequences, over 15% seen once. The specimen was blood. The receptors were gathered from a woman younger than 30 with Graves' hyperthyroidism. Both conserved end residues are part of each CDR3. Fields, in order: clone size, V gene, J gene, D gene, CDR3 DNA, CDR3 protein. D genes are given only for firm matches. Size tells how often a clone was seen (once, few, many) or the class of an expanded clone, and some rows leave it out.

>many|TRBV20-1|TRBJ1-4|NA
TGCAGTGCTAGAGATCTGAGAAGGGCTGAAAAACTGTTTTTT
CSARDLRRAEKLFF
>NA|TRBV5-6|TRBJ2-7|NA
TGTGCCAGCAGCTCTGGACGGGACCATCCCCTGTGGCAGTACTTC
CASSSGRDHPLWQYF
>NA|TRBV7-8|TRBJ2-3|NA
TGTGCCAGCAGCTTCTCCGGGAATACGCAGTATTTT
CASSFSGNTQYF
>NA|TRBV28|TRBJ1-3|NA
TGTGCCAGCAGTTTTAGTGGAATCGGAAACACCATATATTTT
CASSFSGIGNTIYF
>few|TRBV9|TRBJ1-2|TRBD1
TGTGCCAGCAGCGACTCAAAAGGGACAGCTAACTATGGCTACACCTTC
CASSDSKGTANYGYTF
>many|TRBV10-3|TRBJ2-7|NA
TGTGCCATCAGCCGGGACGGGGATGACGAGCAGTACTTC
CAISRDGDDEQYF
>NA|TRBV20-1|TRBJ2-7|TRBD1
TGCAGTGCTAGAGCAGCGACAGGGGGCCCCTACGAGCAGTACTTC
CSARAATGGPYEQYF
>few|TRBV15|TRBJ2-3|TRBD2
TGTGCCACCAGCAGGACTAGCGGGGGCACAGATACGCAGTATTTT
CATSRTSGGTDTQYF
>NA|TRBV7-2|TRBJ1-1|NA
TGTGCCAGCAGTGAACCCTCACGGGGGAACACTGAAGCTTTCTTT
CASSEPSRGNTEAFF
>NA|TRBV6-2/TRBV6-3|TRBJ2-7|NA
TGTGCCAGCAGTGTAGACGGACCCTACGAGCAGTACTTC
CASSVDGPYEQYF
>NA|TRBV20-1|TRBJ2-7|TRBD1
TGCAGTGCGCAAGGGGACAGGACCTACGAGCAGTACTTC
CSAQGDRTYEQYF
>many|TRBV7-8|TRBJ1-1|NA
TGTGCCAGCAGCTTAGGAGCCAGCTCGAACACTGAAGCTTTCTTT
CASSLGASSNTEAFF
>few|TRBV9|TRBJ2-1|NA
TGTGCCAGCAGCGTAGGATTCCAGGGTCCTGAGCAGTTCTTC
CASSVGFQGPEQFF
>NA|TRBV11-2|TRBJ2-1|TRBD1
TGTGCCAGCAGCTTAGTACCCGGACAGGGGTCAGGCAATGAGCAGTTCTTC
CASSLVPGQGSGNEQFF
>few|TRBV20-1|TRBJ2-3|TRBD2
TGCAGTGCTCTCCTATTTTCGGGACTAGCGGGAGTCACAGATACGCAGTATTTT
CSALLFSGLAGVTDTQYF
>NA|TRBV10-3|TRBJ1-3|NA
TGTGCCATCAGTGAGTCGTTCTCGGGAAACACCATATATTTT
CAISESFSGNTIYF
>many|TRBV15|TRBJ1-1|NA
TGTGCCACCAGCCCCCCGGACAGCGACACTGAAGCTTTCTTT
CATSPPDSDTEAFF
>few|TRBV19|TRBJ1-2|NA
TGTGCCAGTAGTACAGACCGAGTTAGCGGCTACACCTTC
CASSTDRVSGYTF
>NA|TRBV19|TRBJ1-1|NA
TGTGCCAGCAGCACTCGGCGGACTGAAGCTTTCTTT
CASSTRRTEAFF
>many|TRBV28|TRBJ2-1|NA
TGTGCCAGCAGCTTAGGACGTTACAATGAGCAGTTCTTC
CASSLGRYNEQFF
>NA|TRBV19|TRBJ2-1|NA
TGTGCCAGTAGTCCCTCCATGGGCTCCTACAATGAGCAGTTCTTC
CASSPSMGSYNEQFF
>few|TRBV6-1|TRBJ2-4|NA
TGTGCCAGCAGTTCACGAAAGGACAGACTAGCCAAAAACATTCAGTACTTC
CASSSRKDRLAKNIQYF
>few|TRBV10-3|TRBJ1-3|NA
TGTGCCATCAGTGAGTCGTCAGGGGAAAGGGGAAACACCATATATTTT
CAISESSGERGNTIYF
>NA|TRBV19|TRBJ1-1|TRBD1
TGTGCCAGTGAACCTGGAGTGGGACAGACTAACACTGAAGCTTTCTTT
CASEPGVGQTNTEAFF
>NA|TRBV7-9|TRBJ2-3|NA
TGTGCCAGCAGCTTAGCCGGGGCCCACACAGATACGCAGTATTTT
CASSLAGAHTDTQYF
>many|TRBV7-2|TRBJ1-1|NA
TGTGCCAGCAGCTTAGCGCCAACAGGTAGTATGAACACTGAAGCTTTCTTT
CASSLAPTGSMNTEAFF
>few|TRBV4-2|TRBJ2-7|NA
TGTGCCAGCAGCCAAGAAAGGGGGACCGGTCCCGAACAGTACTTC
CASSQERGTGPEQYF
>few|TRBV5-1|TRBJ2-1|TRBD2
TGCGCCAGCAGTCCCCGACTAGCGTACAATGAGCAGTTCTTC
CASSPRLAYNEQFF
>many|TRBV27|TRBJ2-3|NA
TGTGCCAGCAGTTCCCGGGACCCCGGCGGCGGAGATACGCAGTATTTT
CASSSRDPGGGDTQYF
>NA|TRBV4-3|TRBJ2-1|TRBD1
TGCGCCAGCAGCCAGACCGACAGGGGATACGAGCAGTTCTTC
CASSQTDRGYEQFF
>NA|TRBV14|TRBJ1-1|NA
TGTGCCAGCAGCCAAGTAGGGGCCGCTTTCTTT
CASSQVGAAFF
>few|TRBV20-1|TRBJ2-3|TRBD2
TGCAGTGCTAGCAGCGGGGGCACAGATACGCAGTATTTT
CSASSGGTDTQYF
>few|TRBV6-1|TRBJ1-4|TRBD1
TGTGCCAGCAGTCAAACAGGGGGCTCAACTAATGAAAAACTGTTTTTT
CASSQTGGSTNEKLFF
>many|TRBV7-8|TRBJ2-1|NA
TGTGCCAGCAGCTTAGCGAGACTCCCCCGTCCGGATGAGCAGTTCTTC
CASSLARLPRPDEQFF
>few|TRBV28|TRBJ2-4|NA
TGTGCCAGCAGTTGGCCAGGGGAAAACATTCAGTACTTC
CASSWPGENIQYF
>many|TRBV20-1|TRBJ1-2|NA
TGCAGTGCTAGAGCTGCGGGAAGTGGGGGCTACACCTTC
CSARAAGSGGYTF
>NA|TRBV7-2|TRBJ2-3|NA
TGTGCCAGCAGCTCGCCTTCTCTAACAGATATGCAGTATTTT
CASSSPSLTDMQYF